This is a list of T cell receptor beta chains from one sample in a study of cytomegalovirus exposure and HLA in healthy donors. Repertoires were generated with immunoSEQ multiplex PCR, while TCRdb's copy carries only in-frame clones and drops some. The table shows approximately 130,000 clones, with roughly 71% occurring only once. The material sequenced was PBMCs. These receptors originate from a woman between 40 and 55 years old in good health and CMV-seropositive. The CDR3 runs from the conserved cysteine through the conserved F or W. A D gene is named only where the DNA matches it firmly. Size is omitted from some rows. Given values are once, few, many or a class for expanded clones.

V	J	D	size	DNA	CDR3
TRBV9	TRBJ2-2	.	.	TGTGCCAGCAGCGCCGGACAGTACACCGGGGAGCTGTTTTTT	CASSAGQYTGELFF
TRBV19	TRBJ2-3	TRBD1	few	TGTGCCAGTAGTCCCTCAGGGGGCCCAGATACGCAGTATTTT	CASSPSGGPDTQYF
TRBV5-1	TRBJ1-2	.	few	TGCGCCAGCAGCTTGGTTTCAGGGGACGGCTACACCTTC	CASSLVSGDGYTF
TRBV10-2	TRBJ2-3	TRBD2	.	TGCGCCAGTGCACTAGCGGGGTTGGGAGATACGCAGTATTTT	CASALAGLGDTQYF
TRBV27	TRBJ2-3	TRBD2	.	TGTGCCAGCACCTCGGTGGGACTAGCGGGCACAGATACGCAGTATTTT	CASTSVGLAGTDTQYF
TRBV30	TRBJ1-1	TRBD1	.	TGTGCCTGGAGTGGGACAGGAGAAGCTTTCTTT	CAWSGTGEAFF
TRBV6-1	TRBJ1-3	.	.	TGTGCCAGCAGGGAAGACGGAGGTATCTCTGGAAACACCATATATTTT	CASREDGGISGNTIYF
TRBV7-3	TRBJ1-6	TRBD1	few	TGTGCCAGCAGCCTTGCAGGGGGCCGAAATTCACCCCTCCACTTT	CASSLAGGRNSPLHF
TRBV6-5	TRBJ1-1	TRBD1	.	TGTGCCAGCAGTTACGACAGGGGGGACACTGAAGCTTTCTTT	CASSYDRGDTEAFF
TRBV4-3	TRBJ2-2	.	once	TGCGCCAGCAGCCAAGACAGTACCGGGACCGGGGAGCTGTTTTTT	CASSQDSTGTGELFF
TRBV7-2	TRBJ2-1	.	few	TGTGCCAGCGGGCCATGGAGGAGCTCCTACAATGAGCAGTTCTTC	CASGPWRSSYNEQFF